This TCR beta chain emerged from a study of human T cells and chemical hapten exposure. Overall study results and limits: High-frequency TCRs, those above 1 in 1000, stayed the same after DPC sensitization. Expanded TCRs formed significantly more large CDR3 similarity clusters than controls.

Unique molecular identifiers were attached to individual cDNA molecules during library preparation. In the study's own analysis: There were a median of approximately 88,000 TCRs per sample, with a range from about 20,000 to 700,000. TCRdb fed the RACE reads into MiXCR, producing one record per CDR3 protein. The V and J calls, along with clone size, are taken from TCRdb and not from the paper's own processing. Here the sample spans about 260,000 distinct CDR3 sequences, roughly 8.9% being singletons. This clonotype appeared many times. Its antigen is still unknown. Time point meaning: pre-sensitization, week 0. Noted treatment: therapeutic diphenylcyclopropenone sensitization with weekly scalp DPC. Per the germline V gene, CDR1 is KGHDR and CDR2 is SFDVKD. The J segment lost 6 bases and the V segment lost 0 bases, leaving 3 bases of the junction unmatched. The CDR3 runs to 16 residues.

The chain is built from TRBV24-1 and TRBJ2-1; TRBD2 agrees at 11 bases. This specimen consisted of whole blood, obtained in connection with sensitization to the hapten diphenylcyclopropenone (DPC). This sequence was found in a woman in her thirties or forties with alopecia areata. Some clones in this sample may be carry-over from other donors' samples. In DNA, the CDR3 is TGTGCCACCAGTGATTTGCAACTAGCGGGAGTCAATGAGCAGTTCTTC. This encodes CATSDLQLAGVNEQFF.